These 22 T cell receptor beta chains were all obtained from the same sample, sequenced in a study of CD8 T cells in Susac syndrome. RNA, at roughly 0.45 to 1 ug, was reverse transcribed with random hexamers. TCRdb used MiXCR to reprocess the immunoSEQ multiplex PCR reads, holding one entry per CDR3 protein. The table shows 250,000 to 350,000 distinct CDR3 sequences, with roughly nine tenths occurring only once. Sequences were obtained from CD4+ T cells from PBMCs. The receptors stem from a human donor with multiple sclerosis.

The CDR3 loop is CASSYSRTLLNEQYF. DNA of the CDR3: TGTGCCAGCAGTTACTCGAGGACATTGCTGAACGAGCAGTACTTC. The gene calls are TRBV6-5 and TRBJ2-7, with D perhaps matching TRBD1 (5 bases). The ends were cut back, 0 bases at V and 5 bases at J, with 14 bases in the middle. The CDR3 contains 15 residues. Looked up from germline, CDR1 is MNHEY and CDR2 is SVGAGI.

J is TRBJ2-2 and V is TRBV7-2; D may be TRBD1 (6 bases). The V gene's germline CDR1 is SGHTA and CDR2 FQGNSA. This CDR3 region has 13 residues. V was clipped by 5 bases and J by 6 bases, with 10 bases between them. This chain's CDR3 is CASSGNRAGELFF. The CDR3 nucleotides are TGTGCCAGCAGCGGAAACAGGGCCGGGGAGCTGTTTTTT.

The V gene is TRBV9, the J gene TRBJ2-7, with D unresolved. This CDR3 has 14 residues. Trimming took off 0 bases at V and 2 bases at J, with 9 bases between the two ends. Germline V CDR1 and CDR2: SGDLS, YYNGEE. CDR3 in DNA: TGTGCCAGCAGCGTAGATGAGACACCCTACGAGCAGTACTTC. Protein product: CASSVDETPYEQYF.

This chain joins TRBV29-1 and TRBJ2-5; unclear D gene. Per germline, CDR1 SQVTM and CDR2 ANQGSEA. The CDR3 loop spans 12 amino acids. V lost 3 bases and J lost 2, with 7 bases in between. CDR3 sequence: CSVEVSQETQYF. The CDR3 DNA is TGCAGCGTTGAGGTCAGTCAAGAGACCCAGTACTTC. The full variable domain, rest sourced from reference TRBV29-1 and TRBJ2-5, is SAVISQKPSRDICQRGTSLTIQCQVDSQVTMMFWYRQQPGQSLTLIATANQGSEATYESGFVIDKFPISRPNLTFSTLTVSNMSPEDSSIYLCSVEVSQETQYFGPGTRLLVL.

This clonotype occurred once. J is TRBJ2-3 and V is TRBV7-9; D might be TRBD2 (5 bases). V lost 5 bases, J lost 1 base, and 16 bases lay in between. Germline loops: CDR1 SEHNR, CDR2 FQNEAQ (reference sequence). This CDR3 is 16 amino acids long. The CDR3 loop is CASSPRVGAGTDTQYF. The DNA of the CDR3 is TGTGCCAGCAGCCCTCGGGTGGGAGCGGGCACAGATACGCAGTATTTT.

The chain uses TRBV20-1 and TRBJ2-7, with no clear D. Trimming stripped 1 base from V and 3 bases from J, with 13 bases between. The CDR3 runs to 14 residues. Germline-derived CDR1 and CDR2 are DFQATT and SNEGSKA (reference sequence). The CDR3 region has the DNA TGCAGTGCTAGAGTGGACCCACGGCACTACGAGCAGTACTTC. This gives the protein CSARVDPRHYEQYF.

J is TRBJ2-2 and V is TRBV5-8; D remains ambiguous. Trimming stripped 0 bases from V and 6 bases from J, with 9 bases between. Germline CDR1 SGHTS, CDR2 YDEGEE. This CDR3 comprises 14 residues. CDR3 bases: TGTGCCAGCAGCTTGGGGCTGGGCCCCGGGGAGCTGTTTTTT. Its translation is CASSLGLGPGELFF.

The J gene is TRBJ2-5, the V gene TRBV19; D unclear. The germline V gene has CDR1 LNHDA and CDR2 SQIVND (reference sequence). CDR3 length: 14 residues. V lost 4 bases and J 4 bases, leaving 13 bases between the germline ends. CDR3: CASSTQTKLETQYF. In DNA form, the CDR3 reads TGTGCCAGTAGTACTCAAACCAAATTAGAGACCCAGTACTTC. The variable domain in full, with the rest retrieved from reference TRBV19 and TRBJ2-5, is DGGITQSPKYLFRKEGQNVTLSCEQNLNHDAMYWYRQDPGQGLRLIYYSQIVNDFQKGDIAEGYSVSREKKESFPLTVTSAQKNPTAFYLCASSTQTKLETQYFGPGTRLLVL.

This chain links TRBV2 with TRBJ2-5; 8 nucleotides line up with TRBD2. Germline CDR1 is SNHLY and CDR2 is FYNNEI. The V and J ends lost 2 bases and 2 bases, in that order; junction bases with no gene match: 4. The CDR3 is 15 residues long. The CDR3 loop is CASSERGGPQETQYF. DNA of the CDR3: TGTGCCAGCAGTGAACGCGGGGGGCCACAAGAGACCCAGTACTTC.

The chain uses TRBV19 and TRBJ2-2; 12 positions match TRBD1. Germline CDR1 and CDR2: LNHDA and SQIVND (reference sequence). This CDR3 has 19 amino acids. The trim removed 7 bases at V and 5 bases at J, leaving 17 bases unmatched. The CDR3 spells CASTSSRPGQGARTGELFF. The CDR3 coding sequence is TGTGCCAGTACCTCTTCTCGTCCGGGACAGGGGGCGCGGACCGGGGAGCTGTTTTTT. The variable domain in full, with the rest retrieved from reference TRBV19 and TRBJ2-2, is DGGITQSPKYLFRKEGQNVTLSCEQNLNHDAMYWYRQDPGQGLRLIYYSQIVNDFQKGDIAEGYSVSREKKESFPLTVTSAQKNPTAFYLCASTSSRPGQGARTGELFFGEGSRLTVL.

This chain joins TRBV7-9 and TRBJ2-3; a weak D match, TRBD1 (6 bases). Germline V gene lookup returns CDR1 SEHNR and CDR2 FQNEAQ (reference sequence). V was cut by 5 bases and J by 1 base, with 16 bases left in between. The CDR3 is 16 amino acids. As DNA, the CDR3 is TGTGCCAGCAGCCCCAGGGGATCGACGGGCACAGATACGCAGTATTTT. This encodes CASSPRGSTGTDTQYF.

This chain joins TRBV3-1 and TRBJ2-7, with 10 nucleotides matching TRBD1. V was pared by 4 bases and J by 7 bases, with 7 bases of the junction left unmatched. Looked up from germline, CDR1 is LGHDT and CDR2 is YNNKEL (reference sequence). This CDR3 is built from 14 residues. CDR3 protein: CASSRRDRGGEQYF. DNA of the CDR3: TGTGCCAGCAGCCGCCGGGACAGGGGAGGGGAGCAGTACTTC.

This chain connects TRBV19 to TRBJ2-7; a possible D gene is TRBD2 (5 bases). Germline CDR1 and CDR2: LNHDA and SQIVND (reference sequence). There are 15 residues in the CDR3. V dropped 3 bases and J dropped 3 bases, with 15 bases sitting between them. CDR3 DNA: TGTGCCAGTAGTATTGGACTTCCACCTCACTACGAGCAGTACTTC. This codes for CASSIGLPPHYEQYF.

This clonotype was counted a single time. J is TRBJ1-3 and V is TRBV9; D is undetermined. CDR3 size: 15 residues. Trimming removed 4 bases at V and 0 bases at J, with 11 bases between. Germline V CDR1 and CDR2: SGDLS, YYNGEE. In DNA, the CDR3 is TGTGCCAGCAGCCCAAGGGTCTTCTCTGGAAACACCATATATTTT. Its translation is CASSPRVFSGNTIYF.

The V and J genes are TRBV24-1 and TRBJ2-2; no reliable D call. CDR1 is KGHDR and CDR2 is SFDVKD in the germline V gene. The CDR3 loop spans 14 amino acids. The V gene lost 5 bases and the J gene lost 1 base, with 7 bases spanning the gap. CDR3 amino acids: CATSAGENTGELFF. CDR3 DNA: TGTGCCACCAGTGCCGGAGAGAACACCGGGGAGCTGTTTTTT.

The V call is TRBV5-1, the J call TRBJ2-7; D possibly corresponds to TRBD2 (6 bases). The CDR3 has 15 residues. Germline V gene sequence: CDR1 SGHRS, CDR2 YFSETQ. Trimming removed 4 bases from V and 4 bases from J, with 18 bases in between. The DNA of the CDR3 is TGCGCCAGCAGCGAGGGGTTTGCGGGGTGGTACGAGCAGTACTTC. Translating gives CASSEGFAGWYEQYF.

In nucleotides, the CDR3 is TGTGCCAGCTCGAGACTAGCGGGTAGCACAGATACGCAGTATTTT. It yields the protein CASSRLAGSTDTQYF. The chain carries TRBV2 and TRBJ2-3; TRBD2 matches 10 bases. V gave up 8 bases and J gave up 0 bases; unmatched junction bases: 5. The CDR3 loop spans 15 amino acids. Germline-derived CDR1 and CDR2 are SNHLY and FYNNEI.

The V and J genes are TRBV5-6 and TRBJ2-6; D call uncertain. Germline CDR1 SGHDT, CDR2 YYEEEE. V gave up 2 bases and J gave up 1 base, with 10 bases separating them. The length of the CDR3 is 16 residues. The CDR3 sequence: CASSFVEKSGANVLTF. The CDR3 nucleotides read TGTGCCAGCAGCTTTGTGGAGAAATCTGGGGCCAACGTCCTGACTTTC.

The chain links TRBV19 to TRBJ2-3, with 10 positions matching TRBD2. Germline assignment: CDR1 LNHDA and CDR2 SQIVND (reference sequence). The CDR3 consists of 19 residues. J was trimmed by 0 bases and V by 3 bases; bases with no gene match: 12. The DNA of the CDR3 is TGTGCCAGTAGTATCGGGCCCCAGCGGGGGGGGATTAGCACAGATACGCAGTATTTT. Amino acids: CASSIGPQRGGISTDTQYF.

The chain uses TRBV19 and TRBJ2-1; a weak D match, TRBD1 (5 bases). The CDR3 is 17 residues long. V lost 5 bases and J 0 bases, leaving 17 bases between the germline ends. CDR1 and CDR2 (germline): LNHDA, SQIVND (reference sequence). The CDR3 protein is CASSGARVASSYNEQFF. CDR3 nucleotide sequence: TGTGCCAGTAGTGGGGCCCGGGTTGCAAGCTCCTACAATGAGCAGTTCTTC.

This clonotype was counted a single time. This chain links TRBV9 with TRBJ2-1, with 11 nucleotides matching TRBD2. The CDR3 is 16 amino acids. Germline loops: CDR1 SGDLS, CDR2 YYNGEE. The V and J ends lost 4 bases and 5 bases, in that order; junction bases with no gene match: 8. The CDR3 DNA is TGTGCCAGCAGCACGAGAACTAGCGGGGGACACAATGAGCAGTTCTTC. It yields the protein CASSTRTSGGHNEQFF.

The chain combines TRBV2 with TRBJ1-6; possibly TRBD1 for D (5 bases). V was shortened by 6 bases and J by 9 bases, with 15 bases between the two germline ends. The CDR3 contains 14 residues. Looked up from germline, CDR1 is SNHLY and CDR2 is FYNNEI. CDR3 DNA sequence: TGTGCCAGCAGAACTGGGGCGGGGGGTTCACCCCTCCACTTT. It specifies CASRTGAGGSPLHF.